The 10 T cell receptor beta chains presented below share a single source sample, sequenced in a study of patients and donors after allogeneic stem cell transplantation. TCRdb reprocessed the RT-PCR reads via MiXCR and lists one record per CDR3 protein. This sample carries about a million distinct CDR3 sequences, roughly 18% of them seen once, and the ten largest clones take 5.5% to 6.5%. Sequencing was done on a sample of blood, either unsorted or a sorted T cell fraction (not recorded which). Receptor source: a human donor who was either an allogeneic HSCT recipient or a stem cell or donor lymphocyte infusion donor (not recorded which). It is not recorded whose cells these are; they may come from a transplant donor.

The rearrangement links TRBV27 to TRBJ2-3; D unresolved. From germline, CDR1 is MNHEY and CDR2 SMNVEV (reference sequence). Trimming took off 0 bases at V and 0 bases at J, with 10 bases between the two ends. The CDR3 is 16 amino acids. In nucleotides, the CDR3 is TGTGCCAGCAGTTTATCACCGGACGGGAGCACAGATACGCAGTATTTT. It specifies CASSLSPDGSTDTQYF.

In this sample, this clonotype turned up a few times. The V call is TRBV20-1, the J call TRBJ2-3; D could derive from TRBD1 or TRBD2 (5 bases each). Trimming removed 2 bases at V and 0 bases at J, with 12 bases between. Looked up from germline, CDR1 is DFQATT and CDR2 is SNEGSKA (reference sequence). This CDR3 region has 15 residues. CDR3 sequence reads: CSARPGTTSTDTQYF. The CDR3 DNA reads TGCAGTGCTAGACCTGGGACGACTAGCACAGATACGCAGTATTTT.

The chain is built from TRBV15 and TRBJ1-1; possible D gene TRBD1, 6 bases. Trimming stripped 0 bases from V and 8 bases from J, with 16 bases between. Germline V gives CDR1 LNHNV, CDR2 YYDKDF (reference sequence). The CDR3 runs to 15 residues. CDR3 sequence reads: CATSRDFGTGGEAFF. The CDR3 DNA reads as TGTGCCACCAGCAGAGATTTCGGGACCGGGGGCGAAGCTTTCTTT.

The chain has TRBV20-1 and TRBJ2-5; the D is unclear. CDR3 size: 14 residues. Germline loops: CDR1 DFQATT, CDR2 SNEGSKA (reference sequence). The germline V and J ends were trimmed by 0 bases and 2 bases, with 10 bases remaining between them. This chain's CDR3 is CSAREVRSQETQYF. Here the CDR3 DNA reads TGCAGTGCTAGAGAGGTACGGAGTCAAGAGACCCAGTACTTC.

This clonotype appeared a few times. V and J are TRBV24-1 and TRBJ2-1; TRBD2 might be the D (7 bases). CDR3 size: 14 residues. Germline assignment: CDR1 KGHDR and CDR2 SFDVKD. The V and J ends lost 7 bases and 8 bases respectively, with 17 bases between them. CDR3 residues: CATSDEGGGDEQFF. The DNA of the CDR3 is TGTGCCACCAGCGACGAGGGGGGGGGCGATGAGCAGTTCTTC.

This clonotype was picked up a small number of times. The chain couples TRBV6-1 to TRBJ2-1; 10 bases agree with TRBD2. The V segment lost 6 bases and the J segment 5 bases; nucleotides outside the gene matches: 7. This CDR3 contains 15 residues. In germline, CDR1 is MNHNS, CDR2 SASEGT. The CDR3 protein is CASSKTSGANNEQFF. CDR3 nucleotide sequence: TGTGCCAGCAGCAAAACTAGCGGGGCAAACAATGAGCAGTTCTTC.

In its sample, this clonotype was seen a few times. The V gene is TRBV6-1, the J gene TRBJ1-4; D is uncertain. The V gene's germline CDR1 is MNHNS and CDR2 SASEGT. V was trimmed by 7 bases and J by 2 bases, leaving 14 bases between them. The CDR3 covers 15 residues. The DNA for the CDR3 is TGTGCCAGCAATCGGTTGATCGGGACTAATGAAAAACTGTTTTTT. Protein sequence: CASNRLIGTNEKLFF.

Only a few counts were recorded for this clonotype. The chain is built from TRBV5-1 and TRBJ1-2; D not resolved. Trimming left V 0 bases short and J 8 bases short, with 11 bases between. Germline CDR1 SGHRS, CDR2 YFSETQ. The CDR3 totals 13 residues. CDR3 region: CASSLDGSGGYTF. The CDR3 region has the DNA TGCGCCAGCAGCTTGGATGGAAGCGGCGGCTACACCTTC.

CDR3 coding DNA: TGTGCCAGCAGCTTATGGGGGAGCACAGATACGCAGTATTTT. Translated: CASSLWGSTDTQYF. The rearrangement uses TRBV7-9 and TRBJ2-3; the D call may be TRBD1 or TRBD2 (5 bases each). Germline loops: CDR1 SEHNR, CDR2 FQNEAQ (reference sequence). CDR3 length: 14 amino acids. V lost 2 bases, J lost 0 bases, and 6 bases lay in between.

The genes are TRBV11-2 and TRBJ1-2, with D unresolved. V lost 7 bases and J lost 0, with 12 bases in between. Germline V gives CDR1 SGHAT, CDR2 FQNNGV. The CDR3 runs to 14 residues. The CDR3 region is CASTPELANYGYTF. CDR3 sequence (DNA): TGTGCCAGCACCCCAGAATTAGCTAACTATGGCTACACCTTC.